This T cell receptor (beta chain) was observed in a study of T cell changes during pregnancy in multiple sclerosis. Assay used: immunoSEQ multiplex PCR; TCRdb lists only in-frame clones, some missing. The sample records tens of thousands of clones, 93% being singletons. The germline V gene encodes CDR1 SGHNT and CDR2 YYREEE (reference sequence). Trimming took 4 bases from V and 0 from J; bases not matched to a gene: 10. The CDR3 sequence is 16 residues long. This TCR was recovered from a female donor with multiple sclerosis, enrolled in a pregnancy study. The chain joins TRBV5-4 to TRBJ2-7, with 7 bases aligning to TRBD1. This specimen was peripheral blood, taken in the second trimester of pregnancy. In nucleotides, the CDR3 is TGTGCCAGCAGCCGACCCGGGACAGCTAACTCCTACGAGCAGTACTTC. Its protein is CASSRPGTANSYEQYF.